Below, one TCR beta chain is given with its context. The antigen is undetermined. Donors included only healthy HIV-negative adults lacking recent acute infections or vaccinations. This sample was included in a study of shared clonotypes between healthy human individuals. Across the whole study: There were three CD4 naive, three CD4 memory, two CD8 naive and one CD8 memory plates per donor. The study, taken as a whole, reports: Sequencing depth was predicted to influence how clonotypes are shared among donors. Unshared clonotypes carried lower generation probabilities than those common to all four donors.

This CDR3 spans 16 amino acids. V was clipped by 0 bases and J by 3 bases, with 15 bases between them. Germline V gene lookup returns CDR1 SGHVS and CDR2 FQNEAQ. TCRdb keeps only in-frame clones here, not all; method: immunoSEQ multiplex PCR. The table shows some 1 million clones, with approximately 68% occurring only once. The chain is built from TRBV7-8 and TRBJ2-7; TRBD1 is a possible D gene (5 bases). Sample: memory CD4+ T cells sorted from blood. Subset here: CD45RA-negative fraction. The source is a man between 18 and 29 years old in good health. The CDR3: CASSLAGQVPRYEQYF. CDR3 DNA sequence: TGTGCCAGCAGCTTAGCGGGGCAGGTACCCCGCTACGAGCAGTACTTC.